These 10 T cell receptor beta chains originate from one sample sequenced in a study of blood T cell repertoires in COVID-19. The table came from immunoSEQ multiplex PCR; TCRdb's copy has only in-frame clones and leaves some out. Of roughly 250,000 clones detected, about 85% appear once; the ten largest clones hold less than 3%. The sample was PBMCs or T cells enriched from blood (not recorded which). The receptors originated from a woman aged 50 to 65 who had recovered from COVID-19.

This clone was seen more than once but under ten times. The chain uses TRBV9 and TRBJ1-1, with TRBD1 identical over 9 bases. Germline V gene lookup returns CDR1 SGDLS and CDR2 YYNGEE. The ends lost 1 base at V and 7 bases at J; junction bases unmatched: 5. The CDR3 spans 14 residues. This chain's CDR3 is CASSVLGTGSEAFF. DNA of the CDR3: TGTGCCAGCAGCGTATTAGGGACAGGGAGTGAAGCTTTCTTT.

The chain joins TRBV10-3 to TRBJ1-2; tentatively, D is TRBD1 (6 bases). Germline V gives CDR1 ENHRY, CDR2 SYGVKD. V lost 7 bases, J lost 3 bases, and 15 bases lay in between. The CDR3 loop spans 14 amino acids. The CDR3 protein is CAITREGGYYGYTF. As DNA, the CDR3 is TGTGCCATCACCCGAGAAGGGGGTTACTATGGCTACACCTTC.

A few counts support this clone. V gene TRBV5-4 combines with J gene TRBJ1-2; 10 bases match TRBD1. V was clipped by 4 bases and J by 7 bases; unmatched bases: 4. The CDR3 totals 13 residues. Germline-derived CDR1 and CDR2 are SGHNT and YYREEE (reference sequence). CDR3 in amino acids: CASSGQGGRGYTF. The DNA for the CDR3 is TGTGCCAGCAGCGGACAGGGGGGACGTGGCTACACCTTC.

The chain employs TRBV5-1 and TRBJ2-5; D remains ambiguous. This CDR3 contains 16 residues. Trimming stripped 0 bases from V and 4 bases from J, with 16 bases between. In germline, CDR1 is SGHRS, CDR2 YFSETQ. This chain's CDR3 is CASSLADPRRPETQYF. CDR3 sequence (DNA): TGCGCCAGCAGCTTGGCTGATCCTAGACGTCCAGAGACCCAGTACTTC.

The rearrangement links TRBV19 to TRBJ2-7, with 9 bases lining up with TRBD1. The V gene end was trimmed by 3 bases and the J gene end by 4 bases; junction bases not matched to a gene: 4. The CDR3 has 14 residues. Germline V gene data show CDR1 as LNHDA and CDR2 as SQIVND (reference sequence). The CDR3 region has the DNA TGTGCCAGTAGTATCGGTGACAGGGGGTACGAGCAGTACTTC. Translated, it gives CASSIGDRGYEQYF.

The rearrangement links TRBV5-4 to TRBJ2-2; TRBD1 matches at 8 bases. Germline V gives CDR1 SGHNT, CDR2 YYREEE (reference sequence). After removal of 0 bases from V and 4 bases from J, the junction contained 5 bases not matched to a gene. The CDR3 has 16 amino acids. This chain's CDR3 is CASSLGGQGSTGELFF. Here the CDR3 DNA reads TGTGCCAGCAGCTTGGGAGGACAGGGAAGCACCGGGGAGCTGTTTTTT.

This clone was counted at least ten times. The chain recombines TRBV7-9 with TRBJ1-1; tentative D call: TRBD1 (6 bases). Germline-derived CDR1 and CDR2 are SEHNR and FQNEAQ (reference sequence). The CDR3 is 15 residues long. Between the trimmed V and J ends, which lost 5 bases and 3 bases, there was a span of 16 bases. CDR3 sequence (DNA): TGTGCCAGCAGCCTTGGACAGTTAGGGGACACTGAAGCTTTCTTT. The encoded protein is CASSLGQLGDTEAFF.

About this clone: The identical CDR3 is also encoded by other nucleotide sequences in the sample. This chain connects TRBV15 to TRBJ2-6, with a possible D match to TRBD2 (5 bases). The CDR3 is 15 amino acids. The germline gives CDR1 LNHNV, CDR2 YYDKDF (reference sequence). Trimming took 1 base from V and 1 from J, leaving 5 bases between them. As DNA, the CDR3 is TGTGCCACCAGCAGAGGAGGGTCTGGGGCCAACGTCCTGACTTTC. Its protein product is CATSRGGSGANVLTF.

The rearrangement joins TRBV7-2 to TRBJ2-7; D is possibly TRBD1 (6 bases). This CDR3 contains 15 residues. The germline gives CDR1 SGHTA, CDR2 FQGNSA. V was cut by 5 bases and J by 3 bases, with 17 bases left in between. CDR3 sequence reads: CASSPSSVRGYEQYF. Written as DNA, the CDR3 is TGTGCCAGCAGCCCCAGTTCGGTCAGGGGCTACGAGCAGTACTTC.

As to this clone: This sample includes further DNA sequences coding for the same CDR3. J is TRBJ1-1 and V is TRBV9; D unresolved. Looked up from germline, CDR1 is SGDLS and CDR2 is YYNGEE. V dropped 0 bases and J dropped 0 bases, with 3 bases sitting between them. The CDR3 has 13 residues. The CDR3 spells CASSVAMNTEAFF. CDR3 bases: TGTGCCAGCAGCGTAGCCATGAACACTGAAGCTTTCTTT.